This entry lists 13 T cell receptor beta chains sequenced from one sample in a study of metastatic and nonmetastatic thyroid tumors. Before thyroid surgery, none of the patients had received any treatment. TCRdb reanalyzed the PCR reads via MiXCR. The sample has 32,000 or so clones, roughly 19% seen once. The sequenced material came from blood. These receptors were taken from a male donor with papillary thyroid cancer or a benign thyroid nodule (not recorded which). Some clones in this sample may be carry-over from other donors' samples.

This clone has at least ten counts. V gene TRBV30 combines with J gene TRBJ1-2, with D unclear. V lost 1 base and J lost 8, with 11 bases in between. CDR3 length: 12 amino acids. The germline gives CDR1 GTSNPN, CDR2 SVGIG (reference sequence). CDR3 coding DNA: TGTGCCTGGAGTGGTCCGGCACACGGCTACACCTTC. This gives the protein CAWSGPAHGYTF.

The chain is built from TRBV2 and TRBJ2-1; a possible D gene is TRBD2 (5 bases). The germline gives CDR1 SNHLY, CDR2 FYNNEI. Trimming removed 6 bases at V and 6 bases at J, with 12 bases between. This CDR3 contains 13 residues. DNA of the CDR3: TGTGCCAGCAGATTTAGAACTAGCAATGAGCAGTTCTTC. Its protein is CASRFRTSNEQFF. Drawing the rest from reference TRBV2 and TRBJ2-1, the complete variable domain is EPEVTQTPSHQVTQMGQEVILRCVPISNHLYFYWYRQILGQKVEFLVSFYNNEISEKSEIFDDQFSVERPDGSNFTLKIRSTKLEDSAMYFCASRFRTSNEQFFGPGTRLTVL.

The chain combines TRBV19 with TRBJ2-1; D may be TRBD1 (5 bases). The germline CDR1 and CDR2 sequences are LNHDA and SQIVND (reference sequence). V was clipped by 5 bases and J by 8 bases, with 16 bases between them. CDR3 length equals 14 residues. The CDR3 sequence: CASSSPGHRDEQFF. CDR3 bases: TGTGCCAGTAGTTCTCCCGGACATCGGGATGAGCAGTTCTTC.

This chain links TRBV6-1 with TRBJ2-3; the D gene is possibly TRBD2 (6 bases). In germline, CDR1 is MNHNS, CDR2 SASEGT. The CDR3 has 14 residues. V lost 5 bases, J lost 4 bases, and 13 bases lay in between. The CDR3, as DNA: TGTGCCAGCAGTTCCCTGGGGGACTCAGATACGCAGTATTTT. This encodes CASSSLGDSDTQYF.

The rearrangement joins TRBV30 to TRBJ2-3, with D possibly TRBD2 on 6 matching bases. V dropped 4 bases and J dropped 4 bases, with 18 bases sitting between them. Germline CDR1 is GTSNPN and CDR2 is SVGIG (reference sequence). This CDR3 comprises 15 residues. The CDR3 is CAWTRGAGWADTQYF. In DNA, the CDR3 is TGTGCCTGGACTCGCGGGGCGGGGTGGGCAGATACGCAGTATTTT.

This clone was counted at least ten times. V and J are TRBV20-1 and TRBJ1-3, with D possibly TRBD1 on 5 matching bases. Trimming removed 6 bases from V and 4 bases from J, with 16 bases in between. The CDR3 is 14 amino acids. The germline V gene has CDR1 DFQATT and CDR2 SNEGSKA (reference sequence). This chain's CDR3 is CSAEFRAGGNTIYF. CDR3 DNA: TGCAGTGCCGAGTTCAGGGCAGGCGGAAACACCATATATTTT.

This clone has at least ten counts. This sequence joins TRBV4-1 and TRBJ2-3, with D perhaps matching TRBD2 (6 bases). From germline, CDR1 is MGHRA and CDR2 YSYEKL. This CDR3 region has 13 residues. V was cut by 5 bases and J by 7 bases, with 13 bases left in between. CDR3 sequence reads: CASSTEGFYTQYF. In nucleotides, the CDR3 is TGCGCCAGCAGCACGGAGGGGTTTTATACGCAGTATTTT.

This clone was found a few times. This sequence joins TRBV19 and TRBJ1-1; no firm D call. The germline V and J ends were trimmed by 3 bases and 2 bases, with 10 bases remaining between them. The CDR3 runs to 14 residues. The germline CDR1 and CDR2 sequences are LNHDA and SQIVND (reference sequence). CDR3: CASSMRETNTEAFF. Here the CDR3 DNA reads TGTGCCAGTAGTATGAGGGAGACTAACACTGAAGCTTTCTTT.

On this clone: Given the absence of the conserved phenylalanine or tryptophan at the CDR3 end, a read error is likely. This CDR3 reads CASSRTGALGGYTL. The CDR3 DNA reads TGTGCCAGCAGTCGGACAGGGGCCTTAGGTGGCTACACCCTC. The rearrangement uses TRBV27 and TRBJ1-2; 9 positions match TRBD1. CDR1 is MNHEY, CDR2 SMNVEV, per germline (reference sequence). V was clipped by 5 bases and J by 7 bases; unmatched bases: 8. CDR3 size: 14 residues.

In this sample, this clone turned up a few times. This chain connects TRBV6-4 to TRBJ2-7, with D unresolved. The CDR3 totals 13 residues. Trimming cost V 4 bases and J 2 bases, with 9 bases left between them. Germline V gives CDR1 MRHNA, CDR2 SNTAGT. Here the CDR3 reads CASSGSFPYEQYF. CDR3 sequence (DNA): TGTGCCAGCAGTGGTAGCTTCCCCTACGAGCAGTACTTC.

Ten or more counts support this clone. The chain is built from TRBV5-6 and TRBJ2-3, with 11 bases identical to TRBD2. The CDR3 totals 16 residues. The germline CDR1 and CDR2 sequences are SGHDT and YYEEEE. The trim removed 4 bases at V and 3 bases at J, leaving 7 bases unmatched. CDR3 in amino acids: CASSSLTSGRTDTQYF. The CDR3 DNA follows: TGTGCCAGCAGCAGCTTAACTAGCGGGAGAACAGATACGCAGTATTTT.

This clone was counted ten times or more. The CDR3 bases are TGTGCCAGCCGAGGACTAGCGGGGATAGAGACCCAGTACTTC. Translating gives CASRGLAGIETQYF. The chain is built from TRBV28 and TRBJ2-5; 12 bases map to TRBD2. The CDR3 sequence is 14 residues long. Germline V gives CDR1 MDHEN, CDR2 SYDVKM. Unmatched junction bases numbered 5, after V lost 8 bases and J lost 4 bases.

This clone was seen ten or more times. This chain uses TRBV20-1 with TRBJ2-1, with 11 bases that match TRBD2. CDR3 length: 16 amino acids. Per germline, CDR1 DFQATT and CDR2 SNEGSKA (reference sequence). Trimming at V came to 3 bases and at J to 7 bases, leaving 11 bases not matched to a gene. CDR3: CSASGLAGGIVNEQFF. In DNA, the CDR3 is TGCAGTGCTAGTGGTCTAGCGGGAGGTATTGTGAATGAGCAGTTCTTC.